Described below is a single T cell receptor (beta chain) sequence and its context. Which antigen it targets is not known. Base qualities are not at hand, and no much larger clone is one base apart. The library was built by means of 5' RACE. This sample was sequenced with an Illumina HiSeq 2500. A second PCR of 7 to 11 cycles was performed with a sample-barcoded 5' primer and a J-beta primer mix. A template-switch 5' adaptor carrying 12 random nucleotides introduced a unique molecular identifier onto each TCR beta cDNA molecule. Each sample yielded at least 3 million CDR3-containing paired-end reads. First-strand cDNA synthesis was performed from all RNA using the Mint cDNA synthesis kit, with priming by a TRBC-specific oligonucleotide. After uracil-DNA glycosylase treatment, a first 18-cycle PCR used universal primers M1SS and BC2_uni_R on all cDNA. On the authors' methods: Normalization of each sample was performed by random selection of 1 million high-quality reads, each carrying a distinct molecular identifier. Reads sharing molecular identifiers were discarded rather than binned into consensus sequences. CDR3 identification, clonotype clustering and error correction used MiTCR with a Q25 quality threshold and the strictest error-elimination algorithm. A nonparametric unseen species model with Euler transformation was used to estimate a lower bound on total TCR beta diversity. The public reads were reanalyzed by TCRdb: fastp trimming at Q25, MiXCR alignment, in-frame beta chains only. Records with the same CDR3 protein are collapsed into one entry carrying the most frequent genes and DNA. These V and J calls originate from TCRdb's pipeline instead of the authors' own analysis. This sample gives about 1.8 million distinct CDR3 sequences in total; 49% of them show up just once. Of the sample, less than 2.5% falls within the top ten clones.

The data were obtained in a study of blood T cells in healthy people across ages (dated by TCRdb to the mid-2010s). Study-wide context: In model experiments, template switching captured roughly one uniquely barcoded TCR beta cDNA molecule for every two T cells. To avoid experimental bias, donors of different ages were distributed randomly across sequencing lanes. Four age groups were formed from the donors: young (average roughly 16 years), middle-aged (roughly 38), aged (roughly 59) and long-lived (82). The study analyzed two additional independent replicas of 1 million unique cDNA reads from the same blood draw for two donors, one aged 18 to 30 and one aged 80 or older. To track age-related changes in TCR beta repertoire diversity, the study relied on deep sequencing normalized with unique cDNA molecular identifiers. The paper's findings and limits, for the study overall: Total diversity estimates from one million sequenced T cells were considered lower bounds and underestimates. Observed TCR beta diversity per million T cells fell roughly linearly with age, and a significant reduction was already apparent by age about 43. Because profiling used bulk unsorted PBMCs, naive and antigen-experienced compartments could not be compared conclusively. A strong correlation was found between observed TCR beta diversity and the percentage of naive T cells measured by flow cytometry. The long-lived group showed more naive CD4+ T cells, fewer expanded clones and increased TCR diversity than the aged group, suggesting age selection. Because the CMV infection status of the donors was unknown, age-related changes in expanded clonotypes may potentially have been confounded.

Systemically healthy Caucasian individuals from Russia, approximately 39 in total and aged roughly 6 to 100 years, were included as donors. Roughly 10 milliliters of peripheral blood were collected from each donor into EDTA-treated Vacutainer tubes. Ficoll-Paque density-gradient centrifugation was used to isolate PBMCs, with at least 6.5 million obtained per sample. Total RNA was extracted from PBMCs with Trizol reagent, with at least 5.5 micrograms obtained per sample. Naive CD45RAhigh/CD27high T cell percentages were measured by flow cytometry on a PBMC aliquot from every donor. This clonotype was obtained from a woman in her 40s in good health. The sample taken for sequencing was blood.

The DNA sequence reads TGCAGTGCTAGCCAGTCGGGGTCAAATGAAAAACTGTTTTTT. The translation is CSASQSGSNEKLFF. The chain is assembled from TRBV20-1 and TRBJ1-4; no D gene is confidently identified. The CDR3 holds 14 amino acids from the cysteine to the phenylalanine. Only CDR3 DNA remains: 42 bases, in frame from the first base. The junction shows trimming of 3 bases on V and 5 bases on J, plus 13 bases between the germline ends. According to the germline V gene (reference sequence), CDR1 reads DFQATT and CDR2 reads SNEGSKA.